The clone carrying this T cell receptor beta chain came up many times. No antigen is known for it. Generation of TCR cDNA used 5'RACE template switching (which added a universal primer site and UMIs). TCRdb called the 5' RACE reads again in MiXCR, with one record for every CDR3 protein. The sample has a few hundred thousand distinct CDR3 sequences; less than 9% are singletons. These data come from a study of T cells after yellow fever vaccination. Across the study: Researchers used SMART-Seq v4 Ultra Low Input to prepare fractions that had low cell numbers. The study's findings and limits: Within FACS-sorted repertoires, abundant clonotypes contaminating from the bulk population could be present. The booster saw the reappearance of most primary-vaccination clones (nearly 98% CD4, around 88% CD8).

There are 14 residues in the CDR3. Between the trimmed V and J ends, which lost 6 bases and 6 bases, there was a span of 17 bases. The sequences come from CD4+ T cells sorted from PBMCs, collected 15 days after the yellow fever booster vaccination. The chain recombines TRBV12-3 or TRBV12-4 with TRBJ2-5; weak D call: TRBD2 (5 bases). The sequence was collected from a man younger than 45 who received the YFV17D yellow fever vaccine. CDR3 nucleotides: TGTGCCAGCAGCCCGGGATTCATTAGGAAGACCCAGTACTTC. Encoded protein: CASSPGFIRKTQYF.